This TCR beta chain emerged from a study of blood T cell repertoires in COVID-19. Sequencing was performed with immunoSEQ multiplex PCR; in TCRdb, only in-frame clones are kept and a portion is missing. This repertoire shows some 120,000 clones, about 85% found once; its top ten account for roughly a quarter. This CDR3 is 14 amino acids long. CDR1 and CDR2 (germline): LGHDT, YNNKEL (reference sequence). V lost 2 bases to trimming and J lost 7 bases, with 12 bases between them. The receptor's source is a woman aged 80 or over with acute or convalescent COVID-19. Input material: peripheral blood. This chain uses TRBV3-1 (or the pseudogene TRBV3-2) with TRBJ1-5; D possibly corresponds to TRBD1 (5 bases). As DNA, the CDR3 is TGTGCCAGCAGCCAACGGGGGATTGGGCAGCCCCAGCATTTT. Translated, it gives CASSQRGIGQPQHF.